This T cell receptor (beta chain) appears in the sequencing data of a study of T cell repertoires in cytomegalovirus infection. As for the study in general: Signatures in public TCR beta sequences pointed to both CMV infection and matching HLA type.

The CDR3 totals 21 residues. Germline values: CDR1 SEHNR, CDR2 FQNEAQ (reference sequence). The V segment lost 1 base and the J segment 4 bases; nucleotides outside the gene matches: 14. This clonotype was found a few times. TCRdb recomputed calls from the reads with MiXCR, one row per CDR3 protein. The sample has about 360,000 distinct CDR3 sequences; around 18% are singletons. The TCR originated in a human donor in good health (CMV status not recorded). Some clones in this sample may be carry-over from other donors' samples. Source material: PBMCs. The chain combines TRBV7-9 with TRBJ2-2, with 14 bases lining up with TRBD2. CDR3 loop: CASSLVPTGLAGGLITGELFF. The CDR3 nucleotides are TGTGCCAGCAGCTTAGTTCCCACCGGACTAGCGGGAGGACTCATCACCGGGGAGCTGTTTTTT.